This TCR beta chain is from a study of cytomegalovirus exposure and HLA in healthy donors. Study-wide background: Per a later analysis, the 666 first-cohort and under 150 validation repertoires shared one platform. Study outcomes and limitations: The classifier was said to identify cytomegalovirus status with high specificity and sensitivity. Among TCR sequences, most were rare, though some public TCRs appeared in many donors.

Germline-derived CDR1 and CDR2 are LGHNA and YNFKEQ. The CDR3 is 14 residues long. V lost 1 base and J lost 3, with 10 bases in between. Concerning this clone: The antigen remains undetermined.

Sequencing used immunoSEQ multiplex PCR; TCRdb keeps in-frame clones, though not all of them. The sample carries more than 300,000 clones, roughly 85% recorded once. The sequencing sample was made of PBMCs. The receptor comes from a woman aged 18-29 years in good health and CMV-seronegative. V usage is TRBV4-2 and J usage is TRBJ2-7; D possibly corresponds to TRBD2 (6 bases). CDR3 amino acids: CASSQGGEGYEQYF. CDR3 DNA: TGTGCCAGCAGCCAAGGGGGGGAAGGCTACGAGCAGTACTTC.